The TCR beta chain under discussion was sequenced for a study of blood T cell repertoires in COVID-19. The wider study: From the United States, Italy and Spain came samples of acute and convalescent COVID-19.

Clinical history reported by participants formed the basis on which cohorts were assigned. Two negative PCRs, clearance, or symptom resolution were required of recovered Cohort 3 donors. Germline V lookup: CDR1 SGHTA, CDR2 FQGNSA. V was clipped by 3 bases and J by 1 base, with 5 bases between them. The CDR3 totals 13 residues. Original handling: Nucleated cell counts were estimated from reference gene primer amplification. The data were produced by immunoSEQ multiplex PCR, yet TCRdb's version contains in-frame clones alone and is incomplete. V and J calls and clone size are copied from that table; D and trimming were computed from the DNA. The table shows hundreds of thousands of clones, with 85% to 90% occurring only once.

The clonotype was recovered from a man aged 18 to 30 who had recovered from COVID-19. The specimen was PBMCs or T cells enriched from blood (not recorded which). This rearrangement joins TRBV7-2 to TRBJ2-3; the D is unclear. CDR3 nucleotide sequence: TGTGCCAGCAGCTTTCCCGGCACAGATACGCAGTATTTT. Translating it yields CASSFPGTDTQYF. The full variable domain, its missing parts supplied by reference TRBV7-2 and TRBJ2-3, is GAGVSQSPSNKVTEKGKDVELRCDPISGHTALYWYRQSLGQGLEFLIYFQGNSAPDKSGLPSDRFSAERTGGSVSTLTIQRTQQEDSAVYLCASSFPGTDTQYFGPGTRLTVL.